This entry describes one T cell receptor (beta chain). Its antigen is as yet unknown. The entry originates in a study of cytomegalovirus exposure and HLA in healthy donors. Overall study results and limits: TCR beta chain V- and J-gene trimming was linked, in a later analysis, to a missense variant in DCLRE1C.

When sampled, the donors appeared nominally healthy, though they likely had unrecorded immune exposures. The V end lost 2 bases, the J end lost 4 bases, and 10 bases lay between the germline ends. There are 14 residues in the CDR3. Germline loops: CDR1 SEHNR, CDR2 FQNEAQ (reference sequence). Primers included in the PCR were 60 Vbeta and 13 Jbeta primers. The repertoire was sequenced with immunoSEQ multiplex PCR; TCRdb's copy has only in-frame clones and lacks some. The data contain around 130,000 clones, around 81% of them singletons. The rearrangement links TRBV7-9 to TRBJ2-3; perhaps TRBD2 as D (5 bases). The sequence was obtained from a woman aged 50 to 60 in good health and CMV-seronegative. The sample was PBMCs. CDR3 region: CASSLYSGSDTQYF. CDR3 sequence (DNA): TGTGCCAGCAGCTTATACTCGGGGTCAGATACGCAGTATTTT.